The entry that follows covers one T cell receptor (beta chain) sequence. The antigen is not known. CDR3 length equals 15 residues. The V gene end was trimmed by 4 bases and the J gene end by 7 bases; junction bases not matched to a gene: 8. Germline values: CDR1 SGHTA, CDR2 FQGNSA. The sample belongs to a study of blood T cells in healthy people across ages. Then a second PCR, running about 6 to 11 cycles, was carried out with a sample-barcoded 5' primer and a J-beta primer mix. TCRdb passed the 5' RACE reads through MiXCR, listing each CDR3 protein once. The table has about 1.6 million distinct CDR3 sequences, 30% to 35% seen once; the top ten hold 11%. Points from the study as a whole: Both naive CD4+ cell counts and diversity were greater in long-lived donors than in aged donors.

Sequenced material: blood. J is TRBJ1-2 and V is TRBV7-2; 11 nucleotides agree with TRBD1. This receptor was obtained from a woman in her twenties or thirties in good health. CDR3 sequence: CASSYAGTGGGGYTF. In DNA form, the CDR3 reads TGTGCCAGCAGCTACGCCGGGACAGGGGGTGGTGGCTACACCTTC.